One and the same sample provided the 32 T cell receptor beta chains below, sequenced in a study of control samples from healthy donors and cancer patients. Using immunoSEQ multiplex PCR, the repertoire was profiled, and TCRdb retains in-frame clones only, with some absent. The sample yields just over 50,000 clones, about nine tenths seen once. The sequenced sample was PBMCs. The receptors derive from a man aged 45-65 years with head and neck cancer.

This chain links TRBV30 with TRBJ1-2; maybe TRBD1 (5 bases). The V gene lost 1 base and the J gene lost 2 bases, with 11 bases spanning the gap. Germline V CDR1 and CDR2: GTSNPN, SVGIG (reference sequence). CDR3 size: 14 residues. CDR3 sequence: CAWSGDRLNYGYTF. CDR3 nucleotides: TGTGCCTGGAGTGGGGACCGCCTGAACTATGGCTACACCTTC.

The chain has TRBV9 and TRBJ2-3; D is possibly TRBD1 or TRBD2 (6 bases each). This CDR3 has 15 amino acids. The germline gives CDR1 SGDLS, CDR2 YYNGEE. V gave up 2 bases and J gave up 2 bases, with 12 bases separating them. In DNA, the CDR3 is TGTGCCAGCAGCGTCCGACCGGGGGCCACAGATACGCAGTATTTT. It specifies CASSVRPGATDTQYF.

The chain has TRBV6-2 or TRBV6-3 and TRBJ2-1; 9 bases line up with TRBD2. CDR3 size: 16 residues. Germline V gene lookup returns CDR1 MNHEY and CDR2 SVGEGT. V lost 2 bases to trimming and J lost 9 bases; unmatched junction nucleotides: 11. CDR3 sequence reads: CASSYRGSGRSGEQFF. The CDR3 nucleotides are TGTGCCAGCAGTTACCGGGGTAGCGGGAGAAGCGGTGAGCAGTTCTTC.

This chain uses TRBV9 with TRBJ2-3, with D possibly TRBD2 on 6 matching bases. Per the germline V gene, CDR1 is SGDLS and CDR2 is YYNGEE. The CDR3 length is 14 residues. Between the trimmed V and J ends, which lost 4 bases and 3 bases, there was a span of 12 bases. CDR3 nucleotides: TGTGCCAGCAGCCCAGGACTAAAAACAGATACGCAGTATTTT. It specifies CASSPGLKTDTQYF.

The J gene is TRBJ2-3, the V gene TRBV5-4, with D perhaps TRBD2 (6 bases). Germline-derived CDR1 and CDR2 are SGHNT and YYREEE (reference sequence). The CDR3 runs to 16 residues. The ends were cut back, 3 bases at V and 0 bases at J, with 14 bases in the middle. CDR3 in amino acids: CASSSPGGLSTDTQYF. The CDR3 DNA is TGTGCCAGCAGCTCACCTGGGGGACTTAGCACAGATACGCAGTATTTT. The full variable domain, completed using reference TRBV5-4 and TRBJ2-3, is ETGVTQSPTHLIKTRGQQVTLRCSSQSGHNTVSWYQQALGQGPQFIFQYYREEENGRGNFPPRFSGLQFPNYSSELNVNALELDDSALYLCASSSPGGLSTDTQYFGPGTRLTVL.

As for this clone: This same CDR3 is encoded by further DNA sequences in the sample. The V and J genes are TRBV28 and TRBJ1-1; possibly TRBD1 for D (5 bases). CDR1 and CDR2 (germline): MDHEN, SYDVKM. The CDR3 sequence is 18 residues long. The V end lost 3 bases, the J end lost 5 bases, and 25 bases lay between the germline ends. The CDR3 protein is CASSFWSQGRRTNTEAFF. The CDR3 DNA is TGTGCCAGCAGTTTTTGGTCCCAGGGAAGGAGGACTAATACTGAAGCTTTCTTT.

The V gene is TRBV5-4, the J gene TRBJ2-2; 7 nucleotides match TRBD1. The CDR3 runs 15 residues. From germline, CDR1 is SGHNT and CDR2 YYREEE (reference sequence). Losses at the gene ends were 4 bases for V and 1 base for J; bases not matched to a gene: 4. The CDR3 sequence is CASSVRTGNTGELFF. In nucleotides, the CDR3 is TGTGCCAGCAGCGTGAGGACAGGGAACACCGGGGAGCTGTTTTTT.

The CDR3 loop reads CASSRELGTFQETQYF. The CDR3 nucleotides are TGCGCCAGCAGCCGGGAACTCGGGACTTTCCAAGAGACCCAGTACTTC. The chain joins TRBV4-1 to TRBJ2-5, with a possible D match to TRBD2 (6 bases). The V gene's germline CDR1 is MGHRA and CDR2 YSYEKL. The V gene lost 4 bases and the J gene lost 1 base, with 16 bases spanning the gap. The CDR3 loop spans 16 amino acids.

The rearrangement uses TRBV15 and TRBJ1-4; D is perhaps TRBD1 (6 bases). Looked up from germline, CDR1 is LNHNV and CDR2 is YYDKDF (reference sequence). With 0 bases removed from V and 4 bases from J, the gap between germline ends came to 9 bases. The CDR3 sequence is 15 residues long. The CDR3 region is CATSREGANNEKLFF. The CDR3 DNA is TGTGCCACCAGCAGAGAGGGGGCCAATAATGAAAAACTGTTTTTT. The full variable domain, completed using reference TRBV15 and TRBJ1-4, is DAMVIQNPRYQVTQFGKPVTLSCSQTLNHNVMYWYQQKSSQAPKLLFHYYDKDFNNEADTPDNFQSRRPNTSFCFLDIRSPGLGDTAMYLCATSREGANNEKLFFGSGTQLSVL.

V usage is TRBV9 and J usage is TRBJ2-7; 8 bases match TRBD1. Trimming took 4 bases from V and 4 from J; bases not matched to a gene: 7. The CDR3 length is 14 residues. Germline V gives CDR1 SGDLS, CDR2 YYNGEE. The CDR3: CASSSRGLGYEQYF. CDR3 nucleotides: TGTGCCAGCAGCTCCAGGGGGCTTGGGTACGAGCAGTACTTC.

This rearrangement joins TRBV28 to TRBJ2-7; D may be TRBD1 (5 bases). Trimming pared 5 bases from V and 3 bases from J, leaving 20 bases between. Germline lookup yields CDR1 MDHEN and CDR2 SYDVKM. The length of the CDR3 is 16 residues. The CDR3 protein is CASSLSTVSDSYEQYF. The CDR3 nucleotides read TGTGCCAGCAGTCTCTCGACCGTTTCAGACAGCTACGAGCAGTACTTC.

The chain carries TRBV19 and TRBJ2-3, with D tentatively TRBD2 (6 bases). CDR1 and CDR2 from the germline V gene are LNHDA and SQIVND (reference sequence). The CDR3 covers 17 residues. V was shortened by 3 bases and J by 2 bases, with 18 bases between the two germline ends. The CDR3 nucleotides are TGTGCCAGTAGTATCACGCACGCAGGAGGGACCACAGATACGCAGTATTTT. As protein: CASSITHAGGTTDTQYF.

The J gene is TRBJ1-1, the V gene TRBV5-8, with 7 bases aligning to TRBD1. Germline CDR1 reads SGHTS; CDR2 reads YDEGEE. The CDR3 runs 14 residues. The trim removed 0 bases at V and 4 bases at J, leaving 3 bases unmatched. In nucleotides, the CDR3 is TGTGCCAGCAGCTTGGAAGGGGGCGGCACTGAAGCTTTCTTT. Residues: CASSLEGGGTEAFF.

V and J are TRBV2 and TRBJ2-7; D gene uncertain. The V gene's germline CDR1 is SNHLY and CDR2 FYNNEI. Trimming pared 7 bases from V and 7 bases from J, leaving 20 bases between. This CDR3 comprises 14 residues. The CDR3 protein is CASKPQTPGWEQYF. The CDR3 nucleotides are TGTGCCAGCAAACCCCAGACTCCCGGGTGGGAGCAGTACTTC.

The chain recombines TRBV4-1 with TRBJ2-1, with 10 nucleotides matching TRBD1. V gave up 1 base and J gave up 5 bases; unmatched junction bases: 8. The CDR3 covers 17 residues. Germline-derived CDR1 and CDR2 are MGHRA and YSYEKL. The CDR3 region is CASSQGTRDRGHNEQFF. Written as DNA, the CDR3 is TGCGCCAGCAGCCAAGGAACCCGGGACAGGGGACACAATGAGCAGTTCTTC.

This chain links TRBV28 with TRBJ2-5; possibly TRBD1 for D (5 bases). Germline CDR1 is MDHEN and CDR2 is SYDVKM. The CDR3 covers 17 residues. V was shortened by 10 bases and J by 5 bases, with 29 bases between the two germline ends. In DNA, the CDR3 is TGTGCCACCAACCCCACCTCAACCAGGGCGGTTGCGGAGACCCAGTACTTC. Protein product: CATNPTSTRAVAETQYF.

This chain links TRBV3-1 (or the pseudogene TRBV3-2) with TRBJ2-1; the match to TRBD2 covers 7 bases. Per the germline V gene, CDR1 is LGHDT and CDR2 is YNNKEL (reference sequence). V shed 0 bases, J shed 0 bases, and the junction held 5 bases outside the gene matches. This CDR3 has 17 residues. Here the CDR3 reads CASSQDRRELSYNEQFF. The CDR3 DNA reads TGTGCCAGCAGCCAAGATAGGCGGGAGCTCTCCTACAATGAGCAGTTCTTC.

This chain links TRBV13 with TRBJ1-6, with D possibly TRBD1 on 6 matching bases. The CDR3 contains 13 residues. Germline V gene lookup returns CDR1 PRHDT and CDR2 FYEKMQ (reference sequence). V was trimmed by 4 bases and J by 7 bases, leaving 8 bases between them. CDR3 coding DNA: TGTGCCAGCAGCTCGGGACACAATTCACCCCTCCACTTT. Encoded protein: CASSSGHNSPLHF. Using reference TRBV13 and TRBJ1-6 for the parts outside the CDR3, the full variable domain is AAGVIQSPRHLIKEKRETATLKCYPIPRHDTVYWYQQGPGQDPQFLISFYEKMQSDKGSIPDRFSAQQFSDYHSELNMSSLELGDSALYFCASSSGHNSPLHFGNGTRLTVT.

CDR3 loop: CASSEFKTRKYF. Written as DNA, the CDR3 is TGCGCCAGCAGTGAGTTCAAGACTAGAAAGTACTTC. The V and J genes are TRBV10-2 and TRBJ2-7, with a tentative D call TRBD2 (6 bases). The V gene lost 1 base and the J gene lost 11 bases, with 12 bases spanning the gap. Germline values: CDR1 WSHSY, CDR2 SAAADI. The CDR3 consists of 12 residues.

The chain links TRBV29-1 to TRBJ2-1; TRBD2 is a possible D gene (5 bases). V was shortened by 5 bases and J by 0 bases, with 17 bases between the two germline ends. The CDR3 consists of 16 residues. CDR1 is SQVTM and CDR2 is ANQGSEA in the germline V gene. The CDR3, as DNA: TGCAGCGTTATCGTCCCGGGAAGGAGCTCCTACAATGAGCAGTTCTTC. It is translated as CSVIVPGRSSYNEQFF.

The chain couples TRBV7-2 to TRBJ2-7; a weak D match, TRBD2 (5 bases). V lost 3 bases, J lost 6 bases, and 12 bases lay in between. Germline V CDR1 and CDR2: SGHTA, FQGNSA. The CDR3 sequence is 13 residues long. The CDR3 nucleotides are TGTGCCAGCAGCTTTGACGAGGGTGTCGAGCAGTACTTC. This sequence encodes CASSFDEGVEQYF. Based on the CDR3 plus reference TRBV7-2 and TRBJ2-7, the full variable domain is GAGVSQSPSNKVTEKGKDVELRCDPISGHTALYWYRQSLGQGLEFLIYFQGNSAPDKSGLPSDRFSAERTGGSVSTLTIQRTQQEDSAVYLCASSFDEGVEQYFGPGTRLTVT.

The sample holds one count of this clone. J is TRBJ1-1 and V is TRBV23-1; D remains ambiguous. TRBV23-1 is filed as an ORF, its function uncertain. V was cut by 4 bases and J by 7 bases, with 19 bases left in between. The CDR3 length is 15 residues. CDR3 in amino acids: CASSPRGGRTNEAFF. DNA for the CDR3: TGCGCCAGCAGTCCCCGCGGTGGCAGGACGAATGAAGCTTTCTTT.

The rearrangement uses TRBV6-5 and TRBJ2-7, with 9 bases identical to TRBD2. With 6 bases clipped from V and 3 bases from J, the junction kept 9 bases outside the gene matches. Per the germline V gene, CDR1 is MNHEY and CDR2 is SVGAGI. The CDR3 runs to 15 residues. Here the CDR3 DNA reads TGTGCCAGCAGGATCACCGGGACTAGCTACTACGAGCAGTACTTC. This gives the protein CASRITGTSYYEQYF.

The chain couples TRBV28 to TRBJ1-5; 7 nucleotides match TRBD1. The V segment lost 6 bases and the J segment 0 bases; nucleotides outside the gene matches: 2. Germline CDR1 and CDR2: MDHEN and SYDVKM. This CDR3 is 14 amino acids long. The CDR3 region is CASSRTGSNQPQHF. The CDR3 bases are TGTGCCAGCAGCCGGACAGGTAGCAATCAGCCCCAGCATTTT.

V usage is TRBV5-1 and J usage is TRBJ2-7; 9 bases fit TRBD2. With V trimmed by 1 base and J by 0 bases, 5 bases remained unmatched. Germline V CDR1 and CDR2: SGHRS, YFSETQ. CDR3 length: 16 residues. Here the CDR3 reads CASSLLAGGSSYEQYF. In nucleotides, the CDR3 is TGCGCCAGCAGCTTGTTGGCGGGGGGGAGCTCCTACGAGCAGTACTTC.

V and J are TRBV3-1 (or the pseudogene TRBV3-2) and TRBJ2-7; TRBD1 matches 9 bases. Germline V gives CDR1 LGHDT, CDR2 YNNKEL (reference sequence). V shed 2 bases and J 5 bases; nucleotides not matched to a gene: 7. The CDR3 sequence is 15 residues long. This chain's CDR3 is CASSQLGTGINEQYF. In DNA form, the CDR3 reads TGTGCCAGCAGCCAACTCGGGACAGGGATCAACGAGCAGTACTTC.

This chain links TRBV6-5 with TRBJ2-7, with TRBD1 matching 7 bases. The CDR3 consists of 13 residues. The trim removed 6 bases at V and 3 bases at J, leaving 5 bases unmatched. The germline V gene encodes CDR1 MNHEY and CDR2 SVGAGI. The CDR3 region has the DNA TGTGCCAGCAGCCAGGGACAGATCTACGAGCAGTACTTC. Translated, it gives CASSQGQIYEQYF.

Only one count was recorded for this clone. The CDR3 nucleotides read TGTGCCAGCTCACCGGACGGGGGTCGAGAGACCCAGTACTTC. Translating it yields CASSPDGGRETQYF. The chain employs TRBV18 and TRBJ2-5, with D possibly being TRBD2 (6 bases). The germline V gene encodes CDR1 KGHSH and CDR2 LQKENI. V lost 3 bases, J lost 4 bases, and 12 bases lay in between. The CDR3 sequence is 14 residues long.

The chain is built from TRBV7-2 and TRBJ1-5; no clear D gene. V was clipped by 6 bases and J by 4 bases, with 13 bases between them. Germline-derived CDR1 and CDR2 are SGHTA and FQGNSA. This CDR3 is built from 14 residues. CDR3 coding DNA: TGTGCCAGCAGGGACCTACGCGGAAATCAGCCCCAGCATTTT. It specifies CASRDLRGNQPQHF. The complete variable domain, with remaining parts taken from reference TRBV7-2 and TRBJ1-5, reads GAGVSQSPSNKVTEKGKDVELRCDPISGHTALYWYRQSLGQGLEFLIYFQGNSAPDKSGLPSDRFSAERTGGSVSTLTIQRTQQEDSAVYLCASRDLRGNQPQHFGDGTRLSIL.

The V and J genes are TRBV28 and TRBJ2-5; D is undetermined. Germline V CDR1 and CDR2: MDHEN, SYDVKM. The CDR3 loop spans 14 amino acids. V was trimmed by 7 bases and J by 2 bases, leaving 14 bases between them. CDR3 sequence reads: CASTIPRRQETQYF. In DNA, the CDR3 is TGTGCCAGCACCATTCCCCGGCGTCAAGAGACCCAGTACTTC.

The chain has TRBV3-1 (or the pseudogene TRBV3-2) and TRBJ2-7; a weak D match, TRBD1 (6 bases). Per the germline V gene, CDR1 is LGHDT and CDR2 is YNNKEL (reference sequence). The CDR3 is 13 residues long. Trimming removed 2 bases at V and 5 bases at J, with 10 bases between. This CDR3 is CASSQTYRDEQYF. CDR3 coding DNA: TGTGCCAGCAGCCAAACTTACAGGGACGAGCAGTACTTC.

The V call is TRBV28, the J call TRBJ2-1; 8 positions match TRBD1. Germline lookup yields CDR1 MDHEN and CDR2 SYDVKM. The CDR3 covers 18 residues. The J segment lost 0 bases and the V segment lost 5 bases, leaving 12 bases of the junction unmatched. The CDR3 loop is CASSTPRQGRSSYNEQFF. Written as DNA, the CDR3 is TGTGCCAGCAGTACCCCCAGACAGGGGCGCAGCTCCTACAATGAGCAGTTCTTC.